The rows below give T cell receptor beta chains drawn from one sample of a study of early T cells in non-severe SARS-CoV-2 infection. TCRdb redid the calling of the 5' RACE reads with MiXCR, one entry per CDR3 protein. The profile covers tens of thousands of distinct CDR3 sequences, with 13% appearing a single time and about 7.7% taken by the ten largest. Source material: whole blood. Receptors originate from an adult who was a healthcare worker with PCR-confirmed SARS-CoV-2 infection or an uninfected control (not recorded which). The CDR3 runs from the conserved cysteine through the conserved F or W. D genes are given only for firm matches. Clone size appears in some rows only: once, few, many, or a class for an expanded clone.

TRBV5-1	TRBJ2-1	TRBD2	NA	CASSLYLTSARGEQFF	TGCGCCAGCAGCTTATATCTGACTAGCGCCCGAGGTGAGCAGTTCTTC
TRBV20-1	TRBJ2-4	TRBD2	NA	CSARAGGRDIQYF	TGCAGTGCTAGAGCCGGCGGGAGAGACATTCAGTACTTC
TRBV12-5	TRBJ2-1	NA	few	CASGSFNEQFF	TGTGCTAGTGGTTCCTTCAATGAGCAGTTCTTC
TRBV27	TRBJ2-5	TRBD1	NA	CASSLSRTGRETQYF	TGTGCCAGCAGTTTATCCAGGACAGGGAGAGAGACCCAGTACTTC
TRBV24-1	TRBJ1-2	TRBD1	many	CATRASQGISGYTF	TGTGCCACCAGAGCATCACAGGGGATAAGTGGCTACACCTTC
TRBV29-1	TRBJ2-1	NA	few	CSTYGTHGGEQFF	TGCAGCACGTACGGGACTCACGGTGGTGAGCAGTTCTTC
TRBV7-9	TRBJ2-5	NA	many	CASSLGISQPTETQYF	TGTGCCAGCAGCTTAGGCATTTCCCAGCCTACAGAGACCCAGTACTTC
TRBV5-1	TRBJ2-2	NA	many	CASSLALTGELFF	TGCGCCAGCAGCTTGGCACTGACCGGGGAGCTGTTTTTT
TRBV9	TRBJ1-2	NA	few	CASSVRIDYGYTF	TGTGCCAGCAGCGTAAGGATAGACTATGGCTACACCTTC
TRBV5-1	TRBJ2-7	NA	NA	CASSLGERTEQYF	TGCGCCAGCAGCTTGGGGGAGCGTACCGAGCAGTACTTC
TRBV29-1	TRBJ1-1	TRBD1	many	CSVADRAILLAFF	TGCAGCGTTGCGGACAGGGCTATCCTGTTGGCTTTCTTT
TRBV4-3	TRBJ2-3	TRBD1	few	CASSQDISRGQGWHTDTQYF	TGCGCCAGCAGCCAAGATATCTCAAGGGGACAGGGGTGGCACACAGATACGCAGTATTTT
TRBV12-3/TRBV12-4	TRBJ1-5	NA	few	CASSLISPSSNQPQHF	TGTGCCAGCAGTTTAATATCCCCATCCAGCAATCAGCCCCAGCATTTT
TRBV10-3	TRBJ2-1	TRBD1	few	CAISESTLDRVSNEQFF	TGTGCCATCAGTGAGTCCACCCTTGACAGGGTGTCTAATGAGCAGTTCTTC
TRBV5-1	TRBJ2-5	NA	many	CASSAQETQYF	TGCGCCAGCAGCGCCCAAGAGACCCAGTACTTC
TRBV2	TRBJ1-2	NA	many	CASSRDLNYGYTF	TGTGCCAGCAGCCGGGACTTAAACTATGGCTACACCTTC
TRBV20-1	TRBJ2-2	TRBD1	many	CSARAGQAKFGELFF	TGCAGTGCTAGAGCGGGACAGGCTAAGTTCGGGGAGCTGTTTTTT
TRBV5-1	TRBJ2-5	NA	few	CASSLDGRAQETQYF	TGCGCCAGCAGCTTGGATGGCAGGGCCCAAGAGACCCAGTACTTC
TRBV6-2/TRBV6-3	TRBJ2-2	NA	few	CASSYGQGELFF	TGTGCCAGCAGTTACGGGCAGGGGGAGCTGTTTTTT
TRBV5-1	TRBJ2-3	TRBD2	many	CASSLTSGTDTQYF	TGCGCCAGCAGCTTGACTAGCGGCACAGATACGCAGTATTTT
TRBV5-1	TRBJ2-2	NA	few	CASSLISTYTEELFF	TGCGCCAGCAGCTTGATTTCCACCTACACCGAGGAGCTGTTTTTT
TRBV6-6	TRBJ1-5	NA	many	CASSYGQGSNQPQHF	TGTGCCAGCAGTTACGGCCAGGGTAGCAATCAGCCCCAGCATTTT
TRBV9	TRBJ2-1	NA	NA	CASSTHGNEQFF	TGTGCCAGCAGCACTCATGGAAATGAGCAGTTCTTC
TRBV5-1	TRBJ2-4	NA	few	CASSVDGNIQYF	TGCGCCAGCAGCGTGGACGGAAACATTCAGTACTTC
TRBV29-1	TRBJ2-3	NA	NA	CSGQAGTDTQYF	TGCAGCGGTCAAGCGGGCACAGATACGCAGTATTTT
TRBV20-1	TRBJ2-3	TRBD2	many	CSAGSGSTDTQYF	TGCAGTGCCGGTAGCGGGAGCACAGATACGCAGTATTTT
TRBV3-1	TRBJ2-7	TRBD2	NA	CASSQGLAGTSTSYEQYF	TGTGCCAGCAGCCAAGGGCTAGCGGGAACCTCCACCTCCTACGAGCAGTACTTC
TRBV20-1	TRBJ1-1	TRBD1	few	CSARQTGDPKAFF	TGCAGTGCTAGACAGACAGGGGACCCGAAAGCTTTCTTT
TRBV20-1	TRBJ2-7	NA	many	CSASPPGLPYEQYF	TGCAGTGCTAGTCCCCCGGGACTCCCTTACGAGCAGTACTTC
TRBV28	TRBJ2-1	NA	NA	CASTSNHNEQFF	TGTGCCAGCACCAGCAACCACAATGAGCAGTTCTTC
TRBV20-1	TRBJ2-2	NA	few	CSANKQPSNTGELFF	TGCAGTGCTAATAAACAGCCGTCGAACACCGGGGAGCTGTTTTTT
TRBV7-9	TRBJ2-1	NA	few	CASLLLRGNEQFF	TGTGCCAGCCTCCTTCTCAGGGGCAATGAGCAGTTCTTC
TRBV28	TRBJ2-7	NA	many	CASSLIHYEQYF	TGTGCCAGCAGCTTAATCCACTACGAGCAGTACTTC
TRBV20-1	TRBJ2-1	NA	many	CSAMYGNNEQFF	TGCAGTGCTATGTATGGGAACAATGAGCAGTTCTTC
TRBV20-1	TRBJ2-3	TRBD2	many	CSAPGTSGREGRDTQYF	TGCAGTGCTCCCGGGACTAGCGGGAGGGAAGGTAGAGATACGCAGTATTTT
TRBV7-6	TRBJ2-3	TRBD2	many	CASSPLGAGLTDTQYF	TGTGCCAGCAGCCCGTTGGGAGCGGGACTCACAGATACGCAGTATTTT
TRBV3-1	TRBJ2-2	NA	NA	CASSQDGSTGELFF	TGTGCCAGCAGCCAAGATGGCAGCACCGGGGAGCTGTTTTTT
TRBV11-3	TRBJ2-7	NA	few	CASSPTAIGEQYF	TGTGCCAGCAGCCCGACGGCTATTGGCGAGCAGTACTTC
TRBV28	TRBJ2-5	TRBD1	NA	CASSLGQGAHETQYF	TGTGCCAGCAGTTTAGGGCAGGGGGCGCATGAGACCCAGTACTTC
TRBV27	TRBJ2-7	NA	NA	CASTEGPNDKQYF	TGTGCCAGCACCGAAGGCCCGAACGATAAGCAGTACTTC
TRBV12-3/TRBV12-4	TRBJ1-1	NA	NA	CACSRKKNTEAFF	TGTGCCTGCAGTCGGAAGAAGAACACTGAAGCTTTCTTT
TRBV19	TRBJ2-3	TRBD2	many	CASGLAGGHGTDTQYF	TGTGCCAGCGGACTAGCGGGAGGACACGGCACAGATACGCAGTATTTT
TRBV11-3	TRBJ2-5	NA	NA	CASSLGSKETQYF	TGTGCCAGCAGCTTAGGCAGCAAAGAGACCCAGTACTTC
TRBV20-1	TRBJ2-2	TRBD1	few	CSARAPGQGVNAGELFF	TGCAGTGCTAGAGCCCCGGGACAGGGGGTTAATGCCGGGGAGCTGTTTTTT
TRBV29-1	TRBJ2-7	TRBD1	NA	CSVENKTGWTYEQYF	TGCAGCGTTGAAAACAAGACAGGGTGGACCTACGAGCAGTACTTC
TRBV28	TRBJ2-7	NA	NA	CASSLRDLGYEQYF	TGTGCCAGCAGTTTACGGGACCTGGGCTACGAGCAGTACTTC
TRBV5-1	TRBJ2-6	TRBD2	NA	CASSLTGLAGVSGANVLTF	TGCGCCAGCAGCTTAACCGGACTAGCGGGAGTCTCTGGGGCCAACGTCCTGACTTTC
TRBV5-4	TRBJ2-3	TRBD2	many	CASSLGYRLAGPGTDTQYF	TGTGCCAGCAGCTTGGGTTATAGACTAGCGGGACCAGGCACAGATACGCAGTATTTT
TRBV5-1	TRBJ2-7	NA	NA	CASSLIASGNEQYF	TGCGCCAGCAGCTTGATTGCCTCGGGGAACGAGCAGTACTTC
TRBV19	TRBJ2-3	TRBD2	few	CASSFRTRSDTQYF	TGTGCCAGTAGTTTCCGGACTAGATCAGATACGCAGTATTTT
TRBV12-3/TRBV12-4	TRBJ2-3	NA	many	CASSLAREADTQYF	TGTGCCAGCAGTTTAGCGCGAGAGGCAGATACGCAGTATTTT
TRBV5-4	TRBJ2-7	NA	many	CASSFGTNPYEQYF	TGTGCCAGCAGCTTCGGGACAAATCCCTACGAGCAGTACTTC
TRBV11-2	TRBJ2-1	NA	NA	CASSPPGPRKFF	TGTGCCAGCAGCCCCCCGGGGCCTCGTAAGTTCTTC
TRBV20-1	TRBJ1-1	NA	few	CSARPPVASEAFF	TGCAGTGCTAGACCCCCCGTCGCCTCTGAAGCTTTCTTT
TRBV28	TRBJ2-7	NA	once	CASSSPEAGRSYEQYF	TGTGCCAGCAGTTCTCCCGAGGCGGGGAGAAGCTACGAGCAGTACTTC
TRBV10-3	TRBJ2-1	NA	many	CAISESRVRVNEQFF	TGTGCCATCAGTGAGTCCCGGGTCCGCGTAAATGAGCAGTTCTTC